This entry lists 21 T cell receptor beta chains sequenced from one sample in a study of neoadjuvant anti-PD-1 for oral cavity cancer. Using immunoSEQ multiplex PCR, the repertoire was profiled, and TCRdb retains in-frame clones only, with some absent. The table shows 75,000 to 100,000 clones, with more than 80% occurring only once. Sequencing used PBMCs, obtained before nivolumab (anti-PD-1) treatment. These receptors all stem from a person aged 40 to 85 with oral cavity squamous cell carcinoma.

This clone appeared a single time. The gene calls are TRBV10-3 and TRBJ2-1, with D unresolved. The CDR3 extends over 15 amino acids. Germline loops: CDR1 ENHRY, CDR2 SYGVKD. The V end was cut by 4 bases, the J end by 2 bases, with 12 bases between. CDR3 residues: CAISGVTRTYNEQFF. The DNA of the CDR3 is TGTGCCATCAGTGGAGTGACGAGGACCTACAATGAGCAGTTCTTC.

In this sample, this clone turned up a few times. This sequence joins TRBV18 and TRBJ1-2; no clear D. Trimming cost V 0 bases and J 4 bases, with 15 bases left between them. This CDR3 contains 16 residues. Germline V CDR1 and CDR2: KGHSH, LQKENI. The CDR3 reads CASSPPNSDTSYGYTF. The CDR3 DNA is TGTGCCAGCTCACCACCGAATTCAGACACAAGCTATGGCTACACCTTC.

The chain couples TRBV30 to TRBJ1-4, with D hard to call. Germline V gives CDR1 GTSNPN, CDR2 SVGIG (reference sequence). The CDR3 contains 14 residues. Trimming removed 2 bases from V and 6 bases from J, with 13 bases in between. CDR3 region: CAWSFGEAHEKLFF. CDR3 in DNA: TGTGCCTGGAGTTTCGGGGAAGCGCATGAAAAACTGTTTTTT.

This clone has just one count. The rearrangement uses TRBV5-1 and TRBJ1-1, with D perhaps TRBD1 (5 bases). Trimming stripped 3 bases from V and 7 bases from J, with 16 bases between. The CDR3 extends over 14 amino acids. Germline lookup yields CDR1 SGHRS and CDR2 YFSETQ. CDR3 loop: CASSSTQDTGEAFF. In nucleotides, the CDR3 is TGCGCCAGCAGCTCTACCCAGGACACGGGTGAAGCTTTCTTT.

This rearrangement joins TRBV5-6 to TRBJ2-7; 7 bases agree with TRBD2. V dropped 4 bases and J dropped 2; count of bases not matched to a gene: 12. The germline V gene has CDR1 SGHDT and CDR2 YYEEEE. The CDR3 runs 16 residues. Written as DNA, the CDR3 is TGTGCCAGCAGCATTCGGTTTTCTAGCGGTCCCTACGAGCAGTACTTC. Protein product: CASSIRFSSGPYEQYF.

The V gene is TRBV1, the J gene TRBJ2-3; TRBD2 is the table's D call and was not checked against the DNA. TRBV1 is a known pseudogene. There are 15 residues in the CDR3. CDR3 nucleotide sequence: TGCACCAGCAGCTGGGGACTAGCGGGGGCGGATACGCAGTATTTT. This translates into CTSSWGLAGADTQYF.

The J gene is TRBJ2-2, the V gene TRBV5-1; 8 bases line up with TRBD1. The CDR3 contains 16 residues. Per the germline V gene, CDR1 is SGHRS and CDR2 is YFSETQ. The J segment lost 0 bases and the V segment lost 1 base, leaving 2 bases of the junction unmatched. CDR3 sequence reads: CASSLRTGTNTGELFF. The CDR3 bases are TGCGCCAGCAGCTTGCGGACAGGGACGAACACCGGGGAGCTGTTTTTT. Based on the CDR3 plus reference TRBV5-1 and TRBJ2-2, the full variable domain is KAGVTQTPRYLIKTRGQQVTLSCSPISGHRSVSWYQQTPGQGLQFLFEYFSETQRNKGNFPGRFSGRQFSNSRSEMNVSTLELGDSALYLCASSLRTGTNTGELFFGEGSRLTVL.

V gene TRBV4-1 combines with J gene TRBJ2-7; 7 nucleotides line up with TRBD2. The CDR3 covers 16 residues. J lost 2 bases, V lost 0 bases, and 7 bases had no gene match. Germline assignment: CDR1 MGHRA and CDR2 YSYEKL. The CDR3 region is CASSQDLLANTYEQYF. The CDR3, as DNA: TGCGCCAGCAGCCAAGATCTACTAGCGAATACCTACGAGCAGTACTTC.

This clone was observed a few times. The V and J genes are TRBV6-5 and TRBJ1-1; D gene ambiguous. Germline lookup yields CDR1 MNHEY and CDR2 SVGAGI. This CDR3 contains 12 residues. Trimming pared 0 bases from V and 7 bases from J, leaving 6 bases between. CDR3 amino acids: CASSYSKGEAFF. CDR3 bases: TGTGCCAGCAGTTACTCGAAGGGTGAAGCTTTCTTT.

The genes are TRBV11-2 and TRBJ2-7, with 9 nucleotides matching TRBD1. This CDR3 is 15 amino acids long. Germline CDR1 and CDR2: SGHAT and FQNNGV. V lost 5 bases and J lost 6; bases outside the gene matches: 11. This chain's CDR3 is CASSAWDRVWVEQYF. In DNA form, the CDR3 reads TGTGCCAGCAGCGCCTGGGACAGGGTTTGGGTCGAGCAGTACTTC. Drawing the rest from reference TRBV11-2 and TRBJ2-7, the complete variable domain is EAGVAQSPRYKIIEKRQSVAFWCNPISGHATLYWYQQILGQGPKLLIQFQNNGVVDDSQLPKDRFSAERLKGVDSTLKIQPAKLEDSAVYLCASSAWDRVWVEQYFGPGTRLTVT.

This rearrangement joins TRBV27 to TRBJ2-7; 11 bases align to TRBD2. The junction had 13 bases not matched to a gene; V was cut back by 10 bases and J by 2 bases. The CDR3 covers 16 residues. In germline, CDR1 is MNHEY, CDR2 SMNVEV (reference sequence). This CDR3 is CATQRTSGLGTYEQYF. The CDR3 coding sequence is TGTGCCACCCAAAGGACTAGCGGGCTCGGGACCTACGAGCAGTACTTC.

CDR3 amino acids: CASRATGSGNTIYF. CDR3 bases: TGTGCCAGCAGGGCGACAGGGAGTGGAAACACCATATATTTT. This sequence joins TRBV6-5 and TRBJ1-3; 7 nucleotides match TRBD1. CDR1 is MNHEY, CDR2 SVGAGI, per germline. The trim removed 6 bases at V and 3 bases at J, leaving 5 bases unmatched. CDR3 size: 14 residues.

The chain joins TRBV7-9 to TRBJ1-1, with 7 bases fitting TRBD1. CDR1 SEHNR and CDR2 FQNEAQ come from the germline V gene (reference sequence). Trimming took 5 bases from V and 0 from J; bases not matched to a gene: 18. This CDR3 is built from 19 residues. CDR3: CASSPGEGQSSRMNTEAFF. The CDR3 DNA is TGTGCCAGCAGCCCTGGAGAGGGACAGAGTTCAAGGATGAACACTGAAGCTTTCTTT.

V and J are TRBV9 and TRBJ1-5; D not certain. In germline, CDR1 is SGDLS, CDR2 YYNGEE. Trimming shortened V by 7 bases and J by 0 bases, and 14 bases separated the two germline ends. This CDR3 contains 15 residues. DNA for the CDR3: TGTGCCAGCTCCCCGGGTTGGGATAGCAATCAGCCCCAGCATTTT. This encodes CASSPGWDSNQPQHF.

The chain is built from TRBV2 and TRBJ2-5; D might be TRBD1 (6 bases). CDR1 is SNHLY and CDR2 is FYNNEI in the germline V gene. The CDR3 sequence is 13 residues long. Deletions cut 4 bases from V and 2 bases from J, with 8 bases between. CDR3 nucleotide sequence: TGTGCCAGCAGTGGACAGGTGCAAGAGACCCAGTACTTC. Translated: CASSGQVQETQYF.

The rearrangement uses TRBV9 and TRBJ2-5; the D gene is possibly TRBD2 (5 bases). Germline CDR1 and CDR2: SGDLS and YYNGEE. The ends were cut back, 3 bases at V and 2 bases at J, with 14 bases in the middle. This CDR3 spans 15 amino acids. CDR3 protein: CASSAWGVHQETQYF. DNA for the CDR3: TGTGCCAGCAGCGCATGGGGAGTCCATCAAGAGACCCAGTACTTC.

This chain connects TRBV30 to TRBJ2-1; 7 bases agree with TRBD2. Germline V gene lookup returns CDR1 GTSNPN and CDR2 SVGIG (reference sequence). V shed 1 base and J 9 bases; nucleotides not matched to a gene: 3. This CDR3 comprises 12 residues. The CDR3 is CAWSATSVEQFF. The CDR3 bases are TGTGCCTGGAGTGCAACTAGCGTTGAGCAGTTCTTC. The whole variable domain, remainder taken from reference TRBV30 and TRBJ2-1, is SQTIHQWPATLVQPVGSPLSLECTVEGTSNPNLYWYRQAAGRGLQLLFYSVGIGQISSEVPQNLSASRPQDRQFILSSKKLLLSDSGFYLCAWSATSVEQFFGPGTRLTVL.

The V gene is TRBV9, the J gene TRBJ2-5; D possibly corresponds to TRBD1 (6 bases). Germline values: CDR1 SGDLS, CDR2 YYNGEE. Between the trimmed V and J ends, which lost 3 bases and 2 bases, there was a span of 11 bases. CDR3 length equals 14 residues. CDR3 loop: CASSAGTHQETQYF. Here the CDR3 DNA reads TGTGCCAGCAGCGCCGGGACACATCAAGAGACCCAGTACTTC.

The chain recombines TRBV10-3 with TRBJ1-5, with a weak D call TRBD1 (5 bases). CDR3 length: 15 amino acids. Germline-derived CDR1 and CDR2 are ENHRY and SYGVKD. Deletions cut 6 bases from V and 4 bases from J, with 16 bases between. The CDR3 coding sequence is TGTGCCATCAGGATGGGGGGTGGCAGTAATCAGCCCCAGCATTTT. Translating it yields CAIRMGGGSNQPQHF.

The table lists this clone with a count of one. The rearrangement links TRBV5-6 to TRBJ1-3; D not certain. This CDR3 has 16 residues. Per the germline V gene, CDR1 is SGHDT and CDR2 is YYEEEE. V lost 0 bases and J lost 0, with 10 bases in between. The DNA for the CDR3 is TGTGCCAGCAGCTTGGCCGGCAGAAACTCTGGAAACACCATATATTTT. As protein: CASSLAGRNSGNTIYF.

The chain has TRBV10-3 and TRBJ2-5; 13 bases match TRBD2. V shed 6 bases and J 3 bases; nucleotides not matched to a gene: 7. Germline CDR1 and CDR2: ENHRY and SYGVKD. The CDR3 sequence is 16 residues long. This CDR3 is CAIRGALAGGEETQYF. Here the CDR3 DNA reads TGTGCCATCAGGGGGGCACTAGCGGGAGGGGAAGAGACCCAGTACTTC.